The 17 T cell receptor beta chains given below trace back to one sample, sequenced in a study of T cell changes during pregnancy in multiple sclerosis. Libraries were prepared by immunoSEQ multiplex PCR; TCRdb keeps only in-frame clonotypes and omits some of them. The sample has some 46,000 clones; about 92% are singletons. The material sequenced was peripheral blood. The receptors stem from a female donor with multiple sclerosis, enrolled in a pregnancy study.

CDR3 coding DNA: TGTGCCAGCAGTATAGCGGGAGAGGGCTACGAGCAGTACTTC. It encodes CASSIAGEGYEQYF. The chain has TRBV25-1 and TRBJ2-7; 9 nucleotides line up with TRBD2. The length of the CDR3 is 14 residues. V gave up 5 bases and J gave up 3 bases; unmatched junction bases: 5. Germline-derived CDR1 and CDR2 are MGHDK and SYGVNS.

The chain has TRBV27 and TRBJ1-3, with 10 bases fitting TRBD1. Per the germline V gene, CDR1 is MNHEY and CDR2 is SMNVEV (reference sequence). The length of the CDR3 is 16 residues. J lost 4 bases, V lost 7 bases, and 10 bases had no gene match. The CDR3 bases are TGTGCCAGCACCCTCTCTAGGGGACAGGGGGGAAACACCATATATTTT. Translated: CASTLSRGQGGNTIYF.

The CDR3: CASSKALRSYYEQYF. The CDR3 DNA sequence: TGTGCCAGCAGCAAAGCGCTTAGGAGTTACTACGAGCAGTACTTC. The chain joins TRBV21-1 to TRBJ2-7; TRBD2, as called in the table, went unchecked against the DNA. TRBV21-1 is labeled a pseudogene. This CDR3 is 15 amino acids long.

In this sample, this clone turned up once. V usage is TRBV10-3 and J usage is TRBJ1-5; TRBD1 is a possible D gene (5 bases). V dropped 11 bases and J dropped 0 bases, with 14 bases sitting between them. Per the germline V gene, CDR1 is ENHRY and CDR2 is SYGVKD. The CDR3 contains 14 residues. CDR3 protein: CAADQGHSNQPQHF. CDR3 sequence (DNA): TGTGCCGCAGACCAGGGCCATAGCAATCAGCCCCAGCATTTT.

The chain links TRBV18 to TRBJ2-1, with 10 positions matching TRBD2. The CDR3 is 15 residues long. CDR1 is KGHSH and CDR2 is LQKENI in the germline V gene. V gave up 3 bases and J gave up 5 bases; unmatched junction bases: 4. DNA of the CDR3: TGTGCCAGCTCACCGGCTAGCGGGAGCCACAATGAGCAGTTCTTC. This codes for CASSPASGSHNEQFF.

This clone showed up just a few times. The genes are TRBV7-2 and TRBJ2-1; D is perhaps TRBD2 (5 bases). Trimming took off 4 bases at V and 0 bases at J, with 10 bases between the two ends. The CDR3 covers 15 residues. Germline assignment: CDR1 SGHTA and CDR2 FQGNSA. The CDR3 DNA is TGTGCCAGCAGCTCAATAGCGAGCTCCTACAATGAGCAGTTCTTC. Its protein is CASSSIASSYNEQFF.

The chain recombines TRBV11-2 with TRBJ1-2; weak D call: TRBD1 (5 bases). The CDR3 runs to 15 residues. Germline V gene data show CDR1 as SGHAT and CDR2 as FQNNGV. Trimming removed 5 bases at V and 0 bases at J, with 13 bases between. CDR3 nucleotides: TGTGCCAGCAGCCCAAGGACATTTTCTAACTATGGCTACACCTTC. It specifies CASSPRTFSNYGYTF.

The chain uses TRBV29-1 and TRBJ2-1; 9 nucleotides align to TRBD2. The germline gives CDR1 SQVTM, CDR2 ANQGSEA. The CDR3 spans 16 residues. Trimming took 4 bases from V and 9 from J; bases not matched to a gene: 16. CDR3 in DNA: TGCAGCGTTGGCGCGGGAGGGCCTTTGACCAAGTTTGAGCAGTTCTTC. Protein sequence: CSVGAGGPLTKFEQFF.

The chain recombines TRBV27 with TRBJ2-1, with TRBD1 as a possible D gene (6 bases). This CDR3 is built from 17 residues. Germline V lookup: CDR1 MNHEY, CDR2 SMNVEV (reference sequence). Between the trimmed V and J ends, which lost 2 bases and 2 bases, there was a span of 16 bases. The CDR3 sequence: CASSLRAAQGPYNEQFF. The CDR3 DNA sequence: TGTGCCAGCAGTTTAAGGGCCGCGCAGGGGCCCTACAATGAGCAGTTCTTC.

This clone was observed a single time. The chain links TRBV19 to TRBJ1-1; 7 positions match TRBD1. Germline V CDR1 and CDR2: LNHDA, SQIVND (reference sequence). The V and J ends lost 4 bases and 4 bases, in that order; junction bases with no gene match: 3. CDR3 length equals 13 residues. CDR3 in DNA: TGTGCCAGTAGTACAGGGGGGATCACTGAAGCTTTCTTT. Translation: CASSTGGITEAFF.

J is TRBJ1-1 and V is TRBV18, with 8 bases fitting TRBD1. V gave up 1 base and J gave up 5 bases; unmatched junction bases: 6. The length of the CDR3 is 15 residues. The V gene's germline CDR1 is KGHSH and CDR2 LQKENI. For the CDR3, the DNA is TGTGCCAGCTCACCACTTCCCACAGGGGGAACTGAAGCTTTCTTT. This translates into CASSPLPTGGTEAFF.

This clone is a singleton in its sample. The CDR3: CASGLAGGFNEQFF. The CDR3 bases are TGTGCCAGCGGGCTAGCGGGAGGGTTCAATGAGCAGTTCTTC. This chain uses TRBV6-1 with TRBJ2-1; 12 bases map to TRBD2. CDR3 size: 14 residues. The ends lost 8 bases at V and 6 bases at J; junction bases unmatched: 5. Germline loops: CDR1 MNHNS, CDR2 SASEGT.

The chain joins TRBV5-1 to TRBJ2-3, with D possibly being TRBD2 (6 bases). Germline assignment: CDR1 SGHRS and CDR2 YFSETQ. V lost 1 base, J lost 2 bases, and 11 bases lay in between. The CDR3 covers 15 residues. The CDR3 loop is CASSLNAGITDTQYF. The DNA for the CDR3 is TGCGCCAGCAGCTTGAATGCGGGAATCACAGATACGCAGTATTTT. The full variable domain, its missing parts supplied by reference TRBV5-1 and TRBJ2-3, is KAGVTQTPRYLIKTRGQQVTLSCSPISGHRSVSWYQQTPGQGLQFLFEYFSETQRNKGNFPGRFSGRQFSNSRSEMNVSTLELGDSALYLCASSLNAGITDTQYFGPGTRLTVL.

This rearrangement joins TRBV21-1 to TRBJ2-5; the table's D call TRBD2 went unverified against the DNA. TRBV21-1 is labeled a pseudogene. The CDR3 runs to 14 residues. CDR3 DNA: TGTGCCAGCAGCAAGTCCGGGACTGGGGAGACCCAGTACTTC. Its protein product is CASSKSGTGETQYF.

The chain couples TRBV19 to TRBJ2-6; weak D call: TRBD2 (7 bases). The V end lost 4 bases, the J end lost 3 bases, and 13 bases lay between the germline ends. Germline values: CDR1 LNHDA, CDR2 SQIVND (reference sequence). The CDR3 has 16 amino acids. The CDR3 sequence is CASSNGGGGGANVLTF. The CDR3 region has the DNA TGTGCCAGTAGTAACGGCGGGGGCGGTGGGGCCAACGTCCTGACTTTC. The whole variable domain, filled in from reference TRBV19 and TRBJ2-6, reads DGGITQSPKYLFRKEGQNVTLSCEQNLNHDAMYWYRQDPGQGLRLIYYSQIVNDFQKGDIAEGYSVSREKKESFPLTVTSAQKNPTAFYLCASSNGGGGGANVLTFGAGSRLTVL.

This rearrangement joins TRBV4-2 to TRBJ2-7; 9 bases agree with TRBD2. The ends lost 0 bases at V and 2 bases at J; junction bases unmatched: 8. Germline CDR1 LGHNA, CDR2 YNFKEQ. The CDR3 loop spans 17 amino acids. The CDR3 is CASSQDNSGRGPYEQYF. The CDR3, as DNA: TGTGCCAGCAGCCAAGATAATAGCGGGAGAGGTCCCTACGAGCAGTACTTC.

This sequence joins TRBV6-1 and TRBJ2-5, with 7 positions matching TRBD1. The germline V gene has CDR1 MNHNS and CDR2 SASEGT. The CDR3 spans 15 residues. V shed 4 bases and J 3 bases; nucleotides not matched to a gene: 8. Here the CDR3 reads CASSGVGQLKETQYF. The CDR3 DNA follows: TGTGCCAGCAGTGGAGTGGGACAGCTAAAAGAGACCCAGTACTTC.